This T cell receptor beta chain derives from a study of vaccination effects on CD4 cells after COVID-19. Study-level information: The vaccine given was either BNT162b2 or mRNA-1273, in two doses.

V lost 0 bases and J lost 1, with 6 bases in between. Germline V lookup: CDR1 LGHDT, CDR2 YNNKEL (reference sequence). The CDR3 loop spans 14 amino acids. Profiled with immunoSEQ multiplex PCR; TCRdb holds only in-frame clones, not every one. The sample records about 37,000 clones, around 78% being singletons. ViraFEST assay sequencing came after antigen-specific CD4+ T cells were expanded with viral peptide pools. Culture proceeded for nine to ten days, and CD4+ T cells were then isolated. Documented for the person is a PCR-confirmed SARS-CoV-2 infection occurring between March and December 2020. As for this clone: Its cognate antigen is unknown.

The sample here was CD4+ T cells from PBMCs cultured with a peptide pool, taken before COVID-19 vaccination. The chain carries TRBV3-1 (or the pseudogene TRBV3-2) and TRBJ2-5, with D hard to call. The clonotype comes from a human donor who had a prior SARS-CoV-2 infection. The DNA for the CDR3 is TGTGCCAGCAGCCAAGATCCTACCCAAGAGACCCAGTACTTC. Its translation: CASSQDPTQETQYF.